A selection of T cell receptor beta chains follows, all from one sample in a study of patients and donors after allogeneic stem cell transplantation. TCRdb re-derived calls from the RT-PCR reads in MiXCR, one entry per CDR3 protein. The sample includes about a million distinct CDR3 sequences, about a sixth of them seen just once. The specimen was blood, either unsorted or a sorted T cell fraction (not recorded which). The source of these receptors is a human donor who was either an allogeneic HSCT recipient or a stem cell or donor lymphocyte infusion donor (not recorded which). It is not recorded whose cells these are; they may come from a transplant donor. Each CDR3 is given with its conserved first and last residue. The D gene is left open where the match is weak. Clone size, where shown, is once, few, many, or a class for clones that have expanded.

size	V	J	D	DNA	CDR3
NA	TRBV20-1	TRBJ1-1	NA	TGCAGTGCTAGGGGTCCGCCGGGCCCGGGCACTGAAGCTTTCTTT	CSARGPPGPGTEAFF
NA	TRBV6-5	TRBJ2-2	TRBD2	TGTGCCAGCAGTTACTCGAAGGCGGCTAGCGGGAGTCCCGGGGAGCTGTTTTTT	CASSYSKAASGSPGELFF
NA	TRBV4-3	TRBJ1-1	NA	TGCGCCAGCAGCCAAGAGGACGGGAACACTGAAGCTTTCTTT	CASSQEDGNTEAFF
NA	TRBV7-2	TRBJ1-1	NA	TGTGCCAGCAGCTTAATGCACACTGAAGCTTTCTTT	CASSLMHTEAFF
few	TRBV28	TRBJ2-1	NA	TGTGCCAGCAGTTTACGGGGTGGTAGGTCGCAGGGGCGCTTCAATGAGCAGTTCTTC	CASSLRGGRSQGRFNEQFF
NA	TRBV30	TRBJ2-3	TRBD2	TGTGCCTGGAGCCCCAAACTAGCGGGAGGCACAGATACGCAGTATTTT	CAWSPKLAGGTDTQYF
few	TRBV20-1	TRBJ2-1	TRBD1	TGCAGTGCTAATTTCCGGGACAGGGGTTTCGATGAGCAGTTCTTC	CSANFRDRGFDEQFF
few	TRBV11-2	TRBJ2-5	TRBD2	TGTGCCAGCAGCTTAGTTGGCGGGGGGGCGCCCCTACAAGAGACCCAGTACTTC	CASSLVGGGAPLQETQYF
many	TRBV12-3/TRBV12-4	TRBJ1-1	NA	TGTGCCAGCAGCCCGGGGGGCCAAGCTTTCTTT	CASSPGGQAFF
few	TRBV7-9	TRBJ2-3	TRBD2	TGTGCCAGCGAGACGCTAGCGGGGGTTCCGGGGAAAGATACGCAGTATTTT	CASETLAGVPGKDTQYF
many	TRBV20-1	TRBJ2-1	NA	TGCAGTGCTAGGAAAAGAGACGGGTCCTACAATGAGCAGTTCTTC	CSARKRDGSYNEQFF
NA	TRBV14	TRBJ2-1	NA	TGTGCCAGCAGCCTGGACCCGCATCCGCGCAATGAGCAGTTCTTC	CASSLDPHPRNEQFF
few	TRBV9	TRBJ2-7	TRBD2	TGTGCCAGGAGGACTAGCGCCTACGAGCAGTACTTC	CARRTSAYEQYF
NA	TRBV5-6	TRBJ2-4	TRBD1	TGTGCCAGCAGCGCGGACAGGCTCGGGCAAAACATTCAGTACTTC	CASSADRLGQNIQYF
few	TRBV20-1	TRBJ2-1	NA	TGCAGTGCTAGAGTAATAGATGAGCAGTTCTTC	CSARVIDEQFF
NA	TRBV2	TRBJ2-5	NA	TGTGCCAACGGGGCCGGGGAGACCCAGTACTTC	CANGAGETQYF
many	TRBV7-3	TRBJ2-1	NA	TGTGCCAGCAGCTTAAGGTTGTCCGTTGACGGCAATGAGCAGTTCTTC	CASSLRLSVDGNEQFF
few	TRBV4-3	TRBJ1-1	TRBD1	TGCGCCAGCAGCCAAGATGCGTGGGACAGTTGCACTGAAGCTTTCTTT	CASSQDAWDSCTEAFF
NA	TRBV5-4	TRBJ2-1	NA	TGTGCCAGCAGCTTGAGCAGTCTAGCCTACAATGAGCAGTTCTTC	CASSLSSLAYNEQFF
few	TRBV7-2	TRBJ2-3	NA	TGTGCCAGCAGCTTAGAGGGATGGGCAGTTTCAGATACGCAGTATTTT	CASSLEGWAVSDTQYF
NA	TRBV6-5	TRBJ1-2	NA	TGTGCCAGCAGTTACTCGCAGGATGGCTACACCTTC	CASSYSQDGYTF
NA	TRBV24-1	TRBJ2-3	TRBD1	TGTGCCACCAGTGATTCCGGACAGGGTGCAAATACGCAGTATTTT	CATSDSGQGANTQYF
few	TRBV6-5	TRBJ2-3	NA	TGTGCCAGCAGTTACGCTATATTGGATACGCAGTATTTT	CASSYAILDTQYF
NA	TRBV7-2	TRBJ2-7	NA	TGTGCCAGCAGCTTAGGGGGAGCGGAGACCTACGAGCAGTACTTC	CASSLGGAETYEQYF
NA	TRBV24-1	TRBJ2-3	NA	TGTGCCACCAGTATCGGCCCTGGGGCAGATACGCAGTATTTT	CATSIGPGADTQYF
NA	TRBV12-3/TRBV12-4	TRBJ2-7	TRBD1	TGTGCCAGCGGGGGGGCTCAAGACGGGACAGGGGGTCACGAGCAGTACTTC	CASGGAQDGTGGHEQYF
NA	TRBV5-1	TRBJ2-2	TRBD2	TGCGCCAGCACCCAGACTAGCGGGAGAGGGGAGCTGTTTTTT	CASTQTSGRGELFF
NA	TRBV11-2	TRBJ1-2	TRBD1	TGTGCCAGCAGCCAGGGGACAGGGGGAAGGATCTATGGCTACACCTTC	CASSQGTGGRIYGYTF
few	TRBV7-9	TRBJ1-2	TRBD1	TGTGCCAGCAGTAGACAAAGGACAGGGGGCGACTATGGCTACACCTTC	CASSRQRTGGDYGYTF
NA	TRBV4-3	TRBJ2-3	TRBD2	TGCGCCAGCAGCGACGGGACTAGCGATACAGATACGCAGTATTTT	CASSDGTSDTDTQYF
few	TRBV6-2/TRBV6-3	TRBJ2-3	NA	TGTGCCAGCATCAACAAAATCTCCCCGGGACTCGGTCGGTATTTT	CASINKISPGLGRYF
few	TRBV9	TRBJ1-2	NA	TGTGCCAGCAGCGGAGGGCCTTCCCGGCGAGGCTACACCTTC	CASSGGPSRRGYTF
NA	TRBV7-6	TRBJ2-7	TRBD2	TGTGCCAGCAGCTTAGGTATCAGCGGGATTTACGAGCAGTACTTC	CASSLGISGIYEQYF
many	TRBV5-1	TRBJ2-1	NA	TGCGCCAGCAGCTCAAATCCGGGACGGAACTACAATGAGCAGTTCTTC	CASSSNPGRNYNEQFF
NA	TRBV7-2	TRBJ2-5	TRBD2	TGTGCCAGCAGCTTATTGGGACTAGCGTCGGAGACCCAGTACTTC	CASSLLGLASETQYF
NA	TRBV20-1	TRBJ1-2	NA	TGCAGTGCTAGAGGGGGGGGACCGAGTGGTGGCTACACCTTC	CSARGGGPSGGYTF
few	TRBV29-1	TRBJ1-1	NA	TGCAGCTTGGGGGGGTCCCCGGGAACTGAAGCTTTCTTT	CSLGGSPGTEAFF
few	TRBV24-1	TRBJ1-6	NA	TGTGCCACCAGTGCTACAGATAATTCACCCCTCCACTTT	CATSATDNSPLHF
NA	TRBV9	TRBJ2-6	NA	TGTGCCAGCAGCGTCGGAGCTCTCATTTCTGGGGCCAACGTCCTGACTTTC	CASSVGALISGANVLTF
few	TRBV6-6	TRBJ1-2	NA	TGTGCCAGCAGTTACTCGAATGACCAGGGCTACACCTTC	CASSYSNDQGYTF
many	TRBV6-5	TRBJ2-4	NA	TGTGCCAGCAGTTCAAGCTGGAAGCTCAAAAACATTCAGTACTTC	CASSSSWKLKNIQYF
NA	TRBV4-1	TRBJ2-1	NA	TGCGCCAGCAGCCAAGGGGGCAGGGGCCACAATGAGCAGTTCTTC	CASSQGGRGHNEQFF
NA	TRBV19	TRBJ2-7	NA	TGTGCCAGTAGTCAGGACAGCACCTACGAGCAGTACTTC	CASSQDSTYEQYF
NA	TRBV20-1	TRBJ2-7	TRBD1	TGCAGTGCGCGGGACAGGGTCCTCCACGAGCAGTACTTC	CSARDRVLHEQYF
NA	TRBV6-2/TRBV6-3	TRBJ2-3	NA	TGTGCCAGCAGTTACGATCGGGCTAGCACAGATACGCAGTATTTT	CASSYDRASTDTQYF
few	TRBV15	TRBJ2-4	TRBD2	TGTGCCACCAGCAGAGACAGGGAGGGGACCAAAAACATTCAGTACTTC	CATSRDREGTKNIQYF
few	TRBV7-9	TRBJ1-3	NA	TGTGCCAGCAGTTCCGACACCATATATTTT	CASSSDTIYF
NA	TRBV5-4	TRBJ2-4	NA	TGTGCCAGCACCGACAGGCCTCAACTAGCCAAAAACATTCAGTACTTC	CASTDRPQLAKNIQYF
many	TRBV5-1	TRBJ1-1	TRBD1	TGCGCCAGCAGCTCCTCGACAGGGATGAACACTGAAGCTTTCTTT	CASSSSTGMNTEAFF
NA	TRBV5-1	TRBJ2-1	NA	TGCGCCAGCAGGACCAGCTCCTACAATGAGCAGTTCTTC	CASRTSSYNEQFF
once	TRBV7-6	TRBJ2-1	NA	TGTGCCAGCAGCGACTCGGGGGCCGGGAACAATGAGCAGTTCTTC	CASSDSGAGNNEQFF
many	TRBV5-1	TRBJ2-1	NA	TGCGCCAGCAGCTTGGAACGGGGCGGCTCCTACAATGAGCAGTTCTTC	CASSLERGGSYNEQFF
NA	TRBV5-8	TRBJ1-6	NA	TGTGCCAACCCGGATGGACGCACCGTCTATAATTCACCCCTCCACTTT	CANPDGRTVYNSPLHF
NA	TRBV5-6	TRBJ1-6	NA	TGTGCCAGCAGCTTGACGGGGGGACAAGCGAAGGGTTCACCCCTCCACTTT	CASSLTGGQAKGSPLHF
NA	TRBV7-2	TRBJ2-4	NA	TGTGCCAGCAGCTTACTTGTAATGGCGGATGTCAAAAACATTCAGTACTTC	CASSLLVMADVKNIQYF
NA	TRBV7-9	TRBJ1-4	NA	TGTGCCAGCAGCCTTAAAACGGTTGCAGGGCTAAATGAAAAACTGTTTTTT	CASSLKTVAGLNEKLFF